This paragraph reports one T cell receptor beta chain. The sample belongs to a study of cytomegalovirus exposure and HLA in healthy donors. Generated by immunoSEQ multiplex PCR, the TCRdb table keeps only in-frame clones and is missing some. This repertoire shows about 310,000 clones, over 75% found once; its top ten account for around 0.96%. V lost 8 bases to trimming and J lost 10 bases, with 18 bases between them. The CDR3 has 14 amino acids. Germline V CDR1 and CDR2: MNHNS, SASEGT. The sample was PBMCs. The chain employs TRBV6-1 and TRBJ1-6; D is possibly TRBD1 (6 bases). This clonotype was obtained from a man aged 25 to 45 in good health and CMV-seronegative. CDR3 DNA: TGTGCCAGCCTGTGGGGCCAGGGGTACTCACCCCTCCACTTT. Encoded protein: CASLWGQGYSPLHF.